This T cell receptor (beta chain) was sequenced during a study of cytotoxic CD8 clonotypes in ibrutinib-treated CLL. Turning to this clone: Antigen unknown.

Assay: immunoSEQ multiplex PCR; the TCRdb copy retains only in-frame clones and omits some. The sample has 90,000 to 100,000 clones; approximately 80% are singletons. Findings of the study overall: T-cell clonality at baseline went above that of age-matched healthy donors and rose and fell with circulating CD8+ T-cell counts.

The CDR3 runs to 15 residues. V was shortened by 4 bases and J by 6 bases, with 18 bases between the two germline ends. Germline CDR1 and CDR2: SGHTA and FQGNSA. The starting material was PBMCs, obtained after 12 months of ibrutinib treatment. The TCR sequence derives from a human donor with chronic lymphocytic leukemia. The rearrangement uses TRBV7-2 and TRBJ2-5; perhaps TRBD1 as D (6 bases). CDR3 bases: TGTGCCAGCAGCTCCGCACAGGGCCCAACGCAGACCCAGTACTTC. Amino acid sequence: CASSSAQGPTQTQYF.